The present entry profiles one TCR beta chain with its context. As handled by the study authors: Amplification with reference gene primers provided the estimates of nucleated cell counts. TCRdb's copy holds only in-frame clones and misses some; the assay was immunoSEQ multiplex PCR. V and J calls and clone size are copied from that table; D and trimming were computed from the DNA. The sample has 150,000 to 200,000 clones; roughly 82% are singletons. These data belong to a study of blood T cell repertoires in COVID-19. Symptom resolution, clearance, or two negative PCRs marked donors in Cohort 3 as recovered. The CDR3 spans 14 residues. CDR1 SNHLY and CDR2 FYNNEI come from the germline V gene. The ends were cut back, 3 bases at V and 7 bases at J, with 13 bases in the middle.

This chain uses TRBV2 with TRBJ1-5; D is possibly TRBD1 (6 bases). The sequencing sample was made of PBMCs or T cells enriched from blood (not recorded which). The receptor comes from a middle-aged man who had recovered from COVID-19. The CDR3 coding sequence is TGTGCCAGCAGTGACCGCAGGGGATCCCAGCCCCAGCATTTT. Translated, it gives CASSDRRGSQPQHF.